This TCR beta chain was found in a study of OX40 agonist ivuxolimab in advanced cancers. As for the study in general: Treatment received earlier with anti-PD-1, anti-PD-L1 or anti-CTLA-4 agents was allowed, and approximately 44% had some.

Sampling of blood occurred at baseline, cycle 4 day 1, and cycle 7 day 1. Using immunoSEQ multiplex PCR, the repertoire was profiled, and TCRdb retains in-frame clones only, with some absent. The sample shows about 60,000 clones, around 83% of them seen only once. Findings and limits, study-wide: Expanded clones tended on average to be more numerous among CD8+ T cells than CD4+. Among the nonresponders, some also had low normalized T-cell clonal expansion.

This clone was seen more than once but under ten times. No antigen is known for it. CDR1 is SNHLY and CDR2 is FYNNEI in the germline V gene. The CDR3 runs 12 residues. V lost 4 bases to trimming and J lost 4 bases, with 8 bases between them. Sequences were derived from CD4+ or CD8+ T cells sorted from blood, sampled in a trial of the OX40 agonist ivuxolimab. This chain connects TRBV2 to TRBJ2-7; D is unclear. The receptor comes from an adult with an advanced solid tumor such as melanoma, head and neck, liver or kidney cancer. CDR3 protein: CASSVMGYEQYF. CDR3 in DNA: TGTGCCAGCAGTGTTATGGGTTACGAGCAGTACTTC.